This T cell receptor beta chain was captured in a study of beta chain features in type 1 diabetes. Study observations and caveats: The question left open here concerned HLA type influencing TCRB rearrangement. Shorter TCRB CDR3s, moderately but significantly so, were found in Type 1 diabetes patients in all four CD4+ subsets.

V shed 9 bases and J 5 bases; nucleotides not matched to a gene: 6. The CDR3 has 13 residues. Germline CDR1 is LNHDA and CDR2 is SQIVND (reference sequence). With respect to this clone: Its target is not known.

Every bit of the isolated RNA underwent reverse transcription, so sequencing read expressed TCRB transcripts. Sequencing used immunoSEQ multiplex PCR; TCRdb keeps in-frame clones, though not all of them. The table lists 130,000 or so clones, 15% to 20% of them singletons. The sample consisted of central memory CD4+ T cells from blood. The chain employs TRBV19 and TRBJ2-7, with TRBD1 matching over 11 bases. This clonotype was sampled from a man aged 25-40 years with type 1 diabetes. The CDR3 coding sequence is TGTGCCAGCTCCCTGGGACAGGGGGACGAGCAGTACTTC. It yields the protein CASSLGQGDEQYF.